Shown below are 31 T cell receptor beta chains from a single sample sequenced in a study of cytomegalovirus exposure and HLA in healthy donors. PCR employed 60 Vbeta and 13 Jbeta primers. Only in-frame clones appear in the TCRdb table, and some are missing; sequencing was by immunoSEQ multiplex PCR. The sample has 160,000 or so clones, roughly four fifths seen once. Source material: PBMCs. Every receptor here comes from a man in his fifties in good health and CMV-seropositive.

J is TRBJ2-5 and V is TRBV19; 11 bases match TRBD1. Germline V gives CDR1 LNHDA, CDR2 SQIVND (reference sequence). The CDR3 is 16 residues long. The junction had 10 bases not matched to a gene; V was cut back by 5 bases and J by 5 bases. Written as DNA, the CDR3 is TGTGCCAGTAGTCAGGCCCGGACAGGGGGCTTGGAGACCCAGTACTTC. Its protein product is CASSQARTGGLETQYF.

This clone was counted only a few times. The V call is TRBV29-1, the J call TRBJ2-5; the match to TRBD1 covers 7 bases. The CDR3 loop spans 11 amino acids. Per germline, CDR1 SQVTM and CDR2 ANQGSEA. J lost 3 bases, V lost 7 bases, and 2 bases had no gene match. The CDR3 reads CSGGQEETQYF. CDR3 nucleotides: TGCAGCGGTGGACAGGAAGAGACCCAGTACTTC.

This clone occurred once. The J gene is TRBJ1-6, the V gene TRBV28, with 10 bases identical to TRBD1. Looked up from germline, CDR1 is MDHEN and CDR2 is SYDVKM. The CDR3 consists of 15 residues. After removal of 6 bases from V and 5 bases from J, the junction contained 4 bases not matched to a gene. The CDR3 loop is CASRGGQGDNSPLHF. The CDR3, as DNA: TGTGCCAGCAGAGGCGGACAGGGGGATAATTCACCCCTCCACTTT.

The chain is built from TRBV9 and TRBJ2-1, with 7 bases matching TRBD2. There are 14 residues in the CDR3. The germline gives CDR1 SGDLS, CDR2 YYNGEE. Unmatched junction bases numbered 4, after V lost 1 base and J lost 6 bases. CDR3 DNA: TGTGCCAGCAGCGTACGGGACTATCCCAATGAGCAGTTCTTC. Translation: CASSVRDYPNEQFF.

This clone has a handful of counts. V gene TRBV7-6 combines with J gene TRBJ1-5; D may be TRBD1 (5 bases). Per the germline V gene, CDR1 is SGHVS and CDR2 is FNYEAQ. The CDR3 is 17 residues long. With 5 bases removed from V and 0 bases from J, the gap between germline ends came to 17 bases. The CDR3 reads CASSPRRGTFSNQPQHF. CDR3 bases: TGTGCCAGCAGCCCCCGGAGGGGAACCTTTAGCAATCAGCCCCAGCATTTT.

The chain uses TRBV4-2 and TRBJ2-2; possibly TRBD1 for D (5 bases). V dropped 0 bases and J dropped 3 bases, with 14 bases sitting between them. In germline, CDR1 is LGHNA, CDR2 YNFKEQ. The CDR3 consists of 17 residues. CDR3 loop: CASSQEGGAGDTGELFF. The CDR3 DNA reads TGTGCCAGCAGCCAAGAAGGTGGGGCTGGGGACACCGGGGAGCTGTTTTTT.

This clone was seen a few times. The chain joins TRBV2 to TRBJ1-1; a possible D gene is TRBD1 (6 bases). Trimming took 4 bases from V and 9 from J, leaving 21 bases between them. This CDR3 region has 15 residues. Germline V CDR1 and CDR2: SNHLY, FYNNEI. CDR3 nucleotide sequence: TGTGCCAGCAGTGTTCGGGGGGCTCGTAGGGAGAAAGCTTTCTTT. Its protein product is CASSVRGARREKAFF.

This clone was seen once. The chain couples TRBV2 to TRBJ1-3; D perhaps matches TRBD1 (6 bases). CDR1 is SNHLY, CDR2 FYNNEI, per germline. CDR3 size: 14 residues. V shed 1 base and J shed 3 bases, with 7 bases lying between them. In DNA form, the CDR3 reads TGTGCCAGCAGTGAAGTAGGGGGTGGAAACACCATATATTTT. The encoded protein is CASSEVGGGNTIYF.

This clone was counted between two and nine times. V and J are TRBV15 and TRBJ1-2; D unclear. Trimming shortened V by 0 bases and J by 0 bases, and 5 bases separated the two germline ends. This CDR3 is built from 14 residues. The germline V gene has CDR1 LNHNV and CDR2 YYDKDF (reference sequence). CDR3 DNA sequence: TGTGCCACCAGCAGAGATCGGGCTAACTATGGCTACACCTTC. Protein product: CATSRDRANYGYTF. Together with reference TRBV15 and TRBJ1-2, the CDR3 gives the full variable domain: DAMVIQNPRYQVTQFGKPVTLSCSQTLNHNVMYWYQQKSSQAPKLLFHYYDKDFNNEADTPDNFQSRRPNTSFCFLDIRSPGLGDTAMYLCATSRDRANYGYTFGSGTRLTVV.

The chain employs TRBV4-1 and TRBJ1-3, with unresolved D. Trimming shortened V by 3 bases and J by 8 bases, and 26 bases separated the two germline ends. The CDR3 loop spans 18 amino acids. Germline V CDR1 and CDR2: MGHRA, YSYEKL. The CDR3 sequence is CASSHILPELTTPDTIYF. In DNA, the CDR3 is TGCGCCAGCAGCCACATTCTCCCCGAGTTAACCACCCCGGACACCATATATTTT.

The rearrangement joins TRBV10-2 to TRBJ1-1, with D tentatively TRBD1 (6 bases). Deletions cut 6 bases from V and 4 bases from J, with 9 bases between. The CDR3 is 12 amino acids. Germline lookup yields CDR1 WSHSY and CDR2 SAAADI. The CDR3 loop is CASRQGSTEAFF. CDR3 in DNA: TGCGCCAGCAGACAGGGTAGCACTGAAGCTTTCTTT.

This clone appeared a single time. The CDR3 spells CASRVTGTLNTEAFF. The CDR3 DNA reads TGTGCCAGCAGGGTCACCGGGACTCTAAACACTGAAGCTTTCTTT. This chain links TRBV6-5 with TRBJ1-1; TRBD1 is a possible D gene (5 bases). Germline V gene sequence: CDR1 MNHEY, CDR2 SVGAGI. The CDR3 runs 15 residues. Trimming pared 6 bases from V and 2 bases from J, leaving 16 bases between.

The chain recombines TRBV11-2 with TRBJ2-1; TRBD1 might be the D (5 bases). The CDR3 consists of 13 residues. CDR1 and CDR2 (germline): SGHAT, FQNNGV. The V and J ends lost 3 bases and 8 bases respectively, with 11 bases between them. CDR3 sequence: CASSFQGSYEQFF. CDR3 nucleotide sequence: TGTGCCAGCAGCTTTCAGGGTTCCTATGAGCAGTTCTTC.

V usage is TRBV19 and J usage is TRBJ1-2, with no clear D. Germline CDR1 LNHDA, CDR2 SQIVND (reference sequence). V lost 3 bases to trimming and J lost 7 bases, with 12 bases between them. This CDR3 is 13 amino acids long. The CDR3 reads CASSMGVYSGYTF. The CDR3 nucleotides read TGTGCCAGTAGTATGGGAGTTTACAGTGGCTACACCTTC.

The chain carries TRBV11-2 and TRBJ1-2; TRBD1 agrees at 9 bases. Germline CDR1 and CDR2: SGHAT and FQNNGV. The CDR3 contains 15 residues. V lost 1 base and J lost 2; bases outside the gene matches: 2. The CDR3 reads CASSLGTGENYGYTF. CDR3 coding DNA: TGTGCCAGCAGCTTAGGGACAGGGGAGAACTATGGCTACACCTTC.

The chain uses TRBV19 and TRBJ1-1, with D uncertain. This CDR3 has 14 amino acids. V dropped 3 bases and J dropped 4 bases, with 12 bases sitting between them. The germline CDR1 and CDR2 sequences are LNHDA and SQIVND (reference sequence). CDR3 protein: CASSIPGSGTEAFF. For the CDR3, the DNA is TGTGCCAGTAGTATCCCGGGGAGTGGCACTGAAGCTTTCTTT.

This chain connects TRBV29-1 to TRBJ1-1, with a possible D match to TRBD1 (6 bases). CDR3 length equals 14 residues. The ends were cut back, 3 bases at V and 4 bases at J, with 15 bases in the middle. The V gene's germline CDR1 is SQVTM and CDR2 ANQGSEA. CDR3 loop: CSVDGGGEGTEAFF. CDR3 DNA sequence: TGCAGCGTTGATGGGGGGGGCGAAGGCACTGAAGCTTTCTTT.

The chain carries TRBV29-1 and TRBJ2-2, with 8 bases identical to TRBD1. The CDR3 covers 11 residues. V lost 7 bases, J lost 10 bases, and 5 bases stayed unmatched. Germline CDR1 is SQVTM and CDR2 is ANQGSEA. CDR3 amino acids: CSARTGMELFF. The CDR3, as DNA: TGCAGCGCTAGGACAGGGATGGAGCTGTTTTTT.

The chain employs TRBV19 and TRBJ2-1; possible D gene TRBD2, 6 bases. Germline CDR1 LNHDA, CDR2 SQIVND (reference sequence). With 4 bases removed from V and 4 bases from J, the gap between germline ends came to 14 bases. This CDR3 comprises 15 residues. Here the CDR3 reads CASSRRPGTYNEQFF. CDR3 in DNA: TGTGCCAGTAGTAGAAGGCCAGGGACTTACAATGAGCAGTTCTTC.

The chain combines TRBV29-1 with TRBJ2-5; D might be TRBD1 (8 bases). Per germline, CDR1 SQVTM and CDR2 ANQGSEA. Trimming shortened V by 4 bases and J by 3 bases, and 12 bases separated the two germline ends. There are 13 residues in the CDR3. Here the CDR3 reads CSVVTGGEETQYF. The CDR3 DNA reads as TGCAGCGTTGTTACAGGGGGGGAAGAGACCCAGTACTTC.

This clone was seen only once. The CDR3 protein is CASSPRGGPLTGANVLTF. The CDR3 DNA reads TGTGCCAGCAGTCCGCGGGGGGGGCCTCTCACTGGGGCCAACGTCCTGACTTTC. The chain combines TRBV27 with TRBJ2-6; 9 positions match TRBD2. The CDR3 runs 18 residues. J gave up 2 bases and V 5 bases, and 10 bases lay outside the gene matches. Germline V gene sequence: CDR1 MNHEY, CDR2 SMNVEV (reference sequence).

V gene TRBV5-1 combines with J gene TRBJ2-3, with 9 nucleotides matching TRBD1. This CDR3 spans 15 amino acids. The junction had 3 bases not matched to a gene; V was cut back by 1 base and J by 3 bases. Germline loops: CDR1 SGHRS, CDR2 YFSETQ. CDR3 region: CASSLTGQGTDTQYF. The CDR3, as DNA: TGCGCCAGCAGCTTGACTGGACAGGGGACAGATACGCAGTATTTT.

The chain carries TRBV15 and TRBJ2-3, with 11 bases that match TRBD2. Trimming took 9 bases from V and 3 from J; bases not matched to a gene: 5. This CDR3 has 14 residues. The germline CDR1 and CDR2 sequences are LNHNV and YYDKDF (reference sequence). The CDR3 region has the DNA TGTGCCACTGAGACTAGCGGGGTTACAGATACGCAGTATTTT. It encodes CATETSGVTDTQYF.

This clone was seen a few times. This chain joins TRBV27 and TRBJ2-1, with 12 nucleotides matching TRBD2. Germline V gene data show CDR1 as MNHEY and CDR2 as SMNVEV (reference sequence). The CDR3 loop spans 19 amino acids. V dropped 5 bases and J dropped 0; count of bases not matched to a gene: 11. This chain's CDR3 is CASSRGLAGPSSSYNEQFF. CDR3 nucleotide sequence: TGTGCCAGCAGTCGCGGACTAGCGGGACCCTCGAGCTCCTACAATGAGCAGTTCTTC.

The rearrangement links TRBV5-1 to TRBJ2-3, with a possible D match to TRBD1 (5 bases). The CDR3 length is 12 residues. The V and J ends lost 4 bases and 6 bases respectively, with 9 bases between them. Germline values: CDR1 SGHRS, CDR2 YFSETQ. CDR3 sequence: CASSLGADTQYF. The CDR3 coding sequence is TGCGCCAGCAGCCTTGGGGCGGATACGCAGTATTTT.

The chain employs TRBV2 and TRBJ2-5; 7 bases are shared with TRBD1. The tail of the sequence fits TRBJ2-7 better, so the J call may be wrong. The CDR3 consists of 14 residues. Germline assignment: CDR1 SNHLY and CDR2 FYNNEI. DNA of the CDR3: TGTGCCAGCAGTGAGGTAACAGGGGCCGCCGAGCAGTACTTC. This codes for CASSEVTGAAEQYF.

This clone was recorded once. The chain links TRBV4-3 to TRBJ2-7; D ambiguous. Trimming shortened V by 0 bases and J by 4 bases, and 10 bases separated the two germline ends. The CDR3 is made up of 14 amino acids. Germline CDR1 and CDR2: LGHNA and YSLEER. CDR3 DNA sequence: TGCGCCAGCAGCCAAGAAGTGACTTTTTACGAGCAGTACTTC. Its translation is CASSQEVTFYEQYF.

This clone was observed a few times. This chain connects TRBV19 to TRBJ2-2; D is possibly TRBD1 (5 bases). This CDR3 is 16 amino acids long. Germline values: CDR1 LNHDA, CDR2 SQIVND (reference sequence). V lost 0 bases, J lost 1 base, and 9 bases lay in between. The CDR3 loop is CASSIEGRMNTGELFF. The CDR3 DNA reads as TGTGCCAGTAGTATAGAGGGGCGGATGAACACCGGGGAGCTGTTTTTT.

This rearrangement joins TRBV28 to TRBJ2-5; D might be TRBD2 (5 bases). The CDR3 spans 13 residues. Trimming removed 1 base from V and 4 bases from J, with 7 bases in between. The germline V gene has CDR1 MDHEN and CDR2 SYDVKM. The CDR3 nucleotides read TGTGCCAGCAGTTTATCCGGGGTAGAGACCCAGTACTTC. It translates to CASSLSGVETQYF.

This chain connects TRBV5-1 to TRBJ2-5, with D perhaps matching TRBD2 (5 bases). Trimming took 0 bases from V and 11 from J, leaving 26 bases between them. The germline CDR1 and CDR2 sequences are SGHRS and YFSETQ. This CDR3 has 17 amino acids. The CDR3 is CASSLVGGVTSSREQYF. The CDR3 bases are TGCGCCAGCAGCTTGGTCGGAGGCGTTACCTCCTCTAGGGAGCAGTACTTC. The whole variable domain, filled in from reference TRBV5-1 and TRBJ2-5, reads KAGVTQTPRYLIKTRGQQVTLSCSPISGHRSVSWYQQTPGQGLQFLFEYFSETQRNKGNFPGRFSGRQFSNSRSEMNVSTLELGDSALYLCASSLVGGVTSSREQYFGPGTRLLVL.

The rearrangement joins TRBV27 to TRBJ2-7, with 9 bases identical to TRBD2. The CDR3 length is 14 residues. V shed 5 bases and J 5 bases; nucleotides not matched to a gene: 7. CDR1 MNHEY and CDR2 SMNVEV come from the germline V gene (reference sequence). In nucleotides, the CDR3 is TGTGCCAGCAGTATTAGCGGGAGCCTCCACGAGCAGTACTTC. This gives the protein CASSISGSLHEQYF.